Below are 26 T cell receptor beta chains sequenced from a single sample in a study of T cells in Graves' hyperthyroidism and ophthalmopathy. RNA transcripts were the template for amplifying TCR beta CDR3 regions. During a first-round RT-PCR of the TCR CDR3, the HTBI primer set was used. TCRdb analysed the multiplex PCR reads with MiXCR anew, one entry per CDR3 protein. The table shows about 600,000 distinct CDR3 sequences, with approximately 15% occurring only once. The specimen sequenced was blood. Every receptor here comes from a woman aged 18-29 years with Graves' ophthalmopathy.

This clonotype was counted many times. The V and J genes are TRBV30 and TRBJ2-7; D is unclear. Germline V gene lookup returns CDR1 GTSNPN and CDR2 SVGIG (reference sequence). The V gene lost 0 bases and the J gene lost 4 bases, with 10 bases spanning the gap. The CDR3 spans 13 residues. The CDR3 spells CAWSVGSAYEQYF. The CDR3 DNA reads TGTGCCTGGAGTGTCGGGTCAGCGTACGAGCAGTACTTC.

The sample holds many counts of this clonotype. V gene TRBV3-1 combines with J gene TRBJ2-7, with D perhaps matching TRBD2 (6 bases). CDR3 length equals 14 residues. Trimming left V 1 base short and J 7 bases short, with 14 bases between. Looked up from germline, CDR1 is LGHDT and CDR2 is YNNKEL (reference sequence). The CDR3 region has the DNA TGTGCCAGCAGCCAAGGGACTACTTTGGGGGAGCAGTACTTC. Translation: CASSQGTTLGEQYF.

There are many counts of this clonotype. This sequence joins TRBV11-1 and TRBJ2-7, with D maybe TRBD1 (5 bases). Trimming cost V 3 bases and J 3 bases, with 27 bases left between them. Germline V gene data show CDR1 as SGHAT and CDR2 as FQDESV (reference sequence). This CDR3 is 19 amino acids long. The CDR3 DNA follows: TGTGCCAGCAGCTTGTTCCCAGGGAAGGCCTTCGTGAGCGTCTACGAGCAGTACTTC. Translation: CASSLFPGKAFVSVYEQYF.

This clonotype has a count of ten or more. This rearrangement joins TRBV6-2 or TRBV6-3 to TRBJ2-1; D remains unclear. Trimming pared 5 bases from V and 5 bases from J, leaving 4 bases between. This CDR3 is built from 11 residues. Per the germline V gene, CDR1 is MNHEY and CDR2 is SVGEGT. CDR3 region: CASSQHNEQFF. CDR3 nucleotides: TGTGCCAGCAGTCAGCACAATGAGCAGTTCTTC.

This chain connects TRBV12-3 or TRBV12-4 to TRBJ2-1, with 12 bases lining up with TRBD2. The V gene end was trimmed by 4 bases and the J gene end by 7 bases; junction bases not matched to a gene: 2. The CDR3 is made up of 14 amino acids. CDR3 sequence reads: CASSSTSGSNEQFF. The CDR3 DNA reads TGTGCCAGCAGTTCGACTAGCGGGAGTAATGAGCAGTTCTTC.

There are many counts of this clonotype. The chain combines TRBV11-2 with TRBJ1-5; no firm D call. Germline assignment: CDR1 SGHAT and CDR2 FQNNGV. CDR3 length equals 13 residues. Trimming took 5 bases from V and 3 from J, leaving 8 bases between them. CDR3 loop: CASSPDFNQPQHF. In DNA form, the CDR3 reads TGTGCCAGCAGCCCAGATTTCAATCAGCCCCAGCATTTT.

The CDR3 region has the DNA TGCAGTGCTAGAGGGGAATGGGGTTCCCAGCATTTT. This sequence encodes CSARGEWGSQHF. The chain links TRBV20-1 to TRBJ1-5; no reliable D call. The ends were cut back, 1 base at V and 11 bases at J, with 12 bases in the middle. Germline V gene sequence: CDR1 DFQATT, CDR2 SNEGSKA (reference sequence). The CDR3 consists of 12 residues.

There are many counts of this clonotype. The V gene is TRBV4-1, the J gene TRBJ2-7; D is uncertain. This CDR3 spans 15 amino acids. Germline CDR1 is MGHRA and CDR2 is YSYEKL. With 0 bases removed from V and 5 bases from J, the gap between germline ends came to 14 bases. The CDR3 protein is CASSQEPALRDEQYF. The DNA for the CDR3 is TGCGCCAGCAGCCAAGAGCCAGCCCTAAGGGACGAGCAGTACTTC.

At least ten counts were recorded for this clonotype. The chain joins TRBV20-1 to TRBJ1-2; 12 bases align to TRBD1. Per the germline V gene, CDR1 is DFQATT and CDR2 is SNEGSKA (reference sequence). The CDR3 loop spans 16 amino acids. The CDR3 is CLPSRRDRGHIYGYTF. The CDR3 coding sequence is TGCTTACCGTCACGCAGGGACAGGGGGCACATCTATGGCTACACCTTC.

The rearrangement links TRBV6-5 to TRBJ2-1, with 8 bases matching TRBD2. Germline CDR1 MNHEY, CDR2 SVGAGI. The trim removed 4 bases at V and 8 bases at J, leaving 10 bases unmatched. CDR3 size: 15 residues. CDR3 loop: CASSWYGTRFHEQFF. The CDR3 DNA reads TGTGCCAGCAGTTGGTACGGGACTAGGTTTCATGAGCAGTTCTTC.

The sample holds many counts of this clonotype. The V gene is TRBV4-1, the J gene TRBJ1-2; 7 bases match TRBD1. CDR1 and CDR2 from the germline V gene are MGHRA and YSYEKL. V dropped 3 bases and J dropped 8; count of bases not matched to a gene: 12. The CDR3 sequence is 15 residues long. CDR3 loop: CASSQEKTGWRGYTF. CDR3 nucleotide sequence: TGCGCCAGCAGCCAGGAAAAGACAGGGTGGCGAGGCTACACCTTC.

This clonotype came up a few times. The chain joins TRBV4-2 to TRBJ1-1, with D unresolved. Germline-derived CDR1 and CDR2 are LGHNA and YNFKEQ. CDR3 length: 16 amino acids. V shed 0 bases and J shed 1 base, with 12 bases lying between them. This CDR3 is CASSQDRRLKNTEAFF. In DNA form, the CDR3 reads TGTGCCAGCAGCCAAGATCGAAGGCTAAAGAACACTGAAGCTTTCTTT.

The chain couples TRBV28 to TRBJ1-2; a weak D match, TRBD1 (6 bases). The CDR3 runs to 17 residues. The V gene lost 2 bases and the J gene lost 1 base, with 17 bases spanning the gap. CDR1 is MDHEN, CDR2 SYDVKM, per germline. The CDR3 sequence: CASSLPAGQLINYGYTF. The CDR3 DNA is TGTGCCAGCAGTTTACCCGCCGGACAGCTTATTAACTATGGCTACACCTTC.

This clonotype was seen many times. The gene calls are TRBV30 and TRBJ1-5, with D uncertain. Trimming shortened V by 1 base and J by 11 bases, and 12 bases separated the two germline ends. The CDR3 contains 12 residues. Germline V gene data show CDR1 as GTSNPN and CDR2 as SVGIG (reference sequence). CDR3 sequence (DNA): TGTGCCTGGAGTGGGAGGAATAGGGCCCAGCATTTT. This translates into CAWSGRNRAQHF.

At least ten counts were recorded for this clonotype. The chain is built from TRBV7-2 and TRBJ2-7, with 13 bases matching TRBD2. The CDR3 is 14 amino acids. Germline trimming cut 5 bases from V and 4 bases from J; bases unmatched to any gene: 2. Per the germline V gene, CDR1 is SGHTA and CDR2 is FQGNSA. DNA of the CDR3: TGTGCCAGCAGCCAGACTAGCGGGAGGTACGAGCAGTACTTC. Translation: CASSQTSGRYEQYF. Complete variable domain (other parts from reference TRBV7-2 and TRBJ2-7): GAGVSQSPSNKVTEKGKDVELRCDPISGHTALYWYRQSLGQGLEFLIYFQGNSAPDKSGLPSDRFSAERTGGSVSTLTIQRTQQEDSAVYLCASSQTSGRYEQYFGPGTRLTVT.

This clonotype came up a few times. The genes are TRBV7-9 and TRBJ1-2; D ambiguous. V was trimmed by 4 bases and J by 4 bases, leaving 13 bases between them. CDR1 and CDR2 (germline): SEHNR, FQNEAQ (reference sequence). The CDR3 is 14 amino acids. This chain's CDR3 is CASSSRAGFYGYTF. Here the CDR3 DNA reads TGTGCCAGCAGCTCCCGGGCCGGGTTCTATGGCTACACCTTC.

This rearrangement joins TRBV28 to TRBJ2-1; TRBD2 agrees at 9 bases. With 0 bases clipped from V and 6 bases from J, the junction kept 15 bases outside the gene matches. Germline V gives CDR1 MDHEN, CDR2 SYDVKM. The CDR3 has 19 residues. The CDR3 nucleotides are TGTGCCAGCAGTTTATGCTGGTCTTGCGGGAGGGCCGTTCTCAATGAGCAGTTCTTC. This translates into CASSLCWSCGRAVLNEQFF.

This clonotype was detected ten times or more. V and J are TRBV27 and TRBJ2-1, with 9 bases matching TRBD2. Germline values: CDR1 MNHEY, CDR2 SMNVEV (reference sequence). The V segment lost 3 bases and the J segment 8 bases; nucleotides outside the gene matches: 5. This CDR3 is 14 amino acids long. CDR3 region: CASSFQRGADEQFF. The CDR3 DNA is TGTGCCAGCAGTTTCCAGCGGGGGGCCGATGAGCAGTTCTTC.

On this clonotype: A read error may account for a junction end that differs from germline. This rearrangement joins TRBV10-2 to TRBJ2-1; 10 nucleotides agree with TRBD2. Germline values: CDR1 WSHSY, CDR2 SAAADI. The CDR3 runs 16 residues. DNA for the CDR3: TGCACCAGCAGTTTCGAGGCCAGCGGGAGGGGGAATGAGCAGTTCTTC. Its protein is CTSSFEASGRGNEQFF.

A few counts support this clonotype. V is TRBV27 and J is TRBJ2-2, with D maybe TRBD1 (5 bases). The CDR3 extends over 15 amino acids. Trimming cost V 5 bases and J 4 bases, with 14 bases left between them. The germline V gene encodes CDR1 MNHEY and CDR2 SMNVEV (reference sequence). CDR3 sequence: CASSNERRGTGELFF. In nucleotides, the CDR3 is TGTGCCAGCAGTAACGAAAGAAGGGGCACCGGGGAGCTGTTTTTT.

Many counts were recorded for this clonotype. This rearrangement joins TRBV20-1 to TRBJ2-5; D is possibly TRBD2 (5 bases). The CDR3 spans 12 residues. Germline loops: CDR1 DFQATT, CDR2 SNEGSKA (reference sequence). Deletions cut 0 bases from V and 6 bases from J, with 8 bases between. DNA of the CDR3: TGCAGTGCTAGAGAAAGAGGGCAGACCCAGTACTTC. Its translation: CSARERGQTQYF.

This clonotype was counted many times. CDR3 amino acids: CAISEVRGQAPQGYGYTF. The CDR3 region has the DNA TGTGCCATCAGTGAGGTACGAGGACAGGCACCGCAAGGGTATGGCTACACCTTC. The V gene is TRBV10-3, the J gene TRBJ1-2; 7 bases agree with TRBD1. The germline CDR1 and CDR2 sequences are ENHRY and SYGVKD. CDR3 size: 18 residues. With 2 bases clipped from V and 5 bases from J, the junction kept 17 bases outside the gene matches.

This clonotype was found once. This chain uses TRBV29-1 with TRBJ2-3; 8 bases are a match to TRBD2. This CDR3 region has 17 residues. Germline assignment: CDR1 SQVTM and CDR2 ANQGSEA. The V and J ends lost 0 bases and 6 bases, in that order; junction bases with no gene match: 14. The CDR3 spells CSVEEAGLVRVSDTQYF. Here the CDR3 DNA reads TGCAGCGTTGAAGAAGCGGGACTAGTCAGAGTGAGCGATACGCAGTATTTT.

The chain employs TRBV6-5 and TRBJ1-2, with TRBD1 matching 11 bases. Per germline, CDR1 MNHEY and CDR2 SVGAGI. This CDR3 has 14 residues. V was pared by 1 base and J by 8 bases, with 3 bases of the junction left unmatched. Here the CDR3 DNA reads TGTGCCAGCAGTTACTACCGGACAGGGGGCGGCTACACCTTC. This codes for CASSYYRTGGGYTF.

This clonotype was detected many times. This chain links TRBV7-9 with TRBJ1-4; D is perhaps TRBD1 (6 bases). This CDR3 spans 15 amino acids. V dropped 4 bases and J dropped 8 bases, with 17 bases sitting between them. Germline V lookup: CDR1 SEHNR, CDR2 FQNEAQ (reference sequence). CDR3 nucleotide sequence: TGTGCCAGCAGCTCCACTGGGGGGGCGGGCGAAAAACTGTTTTTT. Translation gives CASSSTGGAGEKLFF.

This clonotype was recorded many times. CDR3 bases: TGTGCCAGCAGCCAAGATGCACTCGACTCCTACGAGCAGTACTTC. Translation gives CASSQDALDSYEQYF. The V gene is TRBV4-2, the J gene TRBJ2-7; D remains unclear. This CDR3 comprises 15 residues. Trimming stripped 0 bases from V and 0 bases from J, with 9 bases between. Looked up from germline, CDR1 is LGHNA and CDR2 is YNFKEQ.